Below are 28 T cell receptor beta chains sequenced from a single sample in a study of blood T cell repertoires in COVID-19. Measured with immunoSEQ multiplex PCR; TCRdb has only the in-frame clones, and not every one. Found here are some 73,000 clones, roughly 90% of them singletons; the top ten hold around 6.3%. Sequencing used peripheral blood. These receptors all stem from a man older than 75 with COVID-19, enrolled during active disease.

This clone was recorded only once. This rearrangement joins TRBV5-1 to TRBJ1-1, with TRBD1 matching 7 bases. Germline CDR1 reads SGHRS; CDR2 reads YFSETQ. This CDR3 comprises 16 residues. J gave up 2 bases and V 1 base, and 8 bases lay outside the gene matches. The CDR3 loop reads CASSLSAGGSNTEAFF. CDR3 nucleotides: TGCGCCAGCAGCTTGTCGGCAGGGGGTTCAAACACTGAAGCTTTCTTT.

The chain couples TRBV19 to TRBJ2-7, with 10 bases lining up with TRBD1. The CDR3 is 14 amino acids. The germline CDR1 and CDR2 sequences are LNHDA and SQIVND (reference sequence). V gave up 5 bases and J gave up 4 bases; unmatched junction bases: 5. The CDR3 nucleotides are TGTGCCAGTAGTGGGGGACAGGGGTGGTACGAGCAGTACTTC. Its translation: CASSGGQGWYEQYF.

The V and J genes are TRBV11-2 and TRBJ2-3, with 7 bases aligning to TRBD1. The CDR3 spans 14 residues. The ends lost 1 base at V and 9 bases at J; junction bases unmatched: 7. The germline V gene encodes CDR1 SGHAT and CDR2 FQNNGV. This CDR3 is CASSLGARGITQYF. CDR3 in DNA: TGTGCCAGCAGCTTAGGAGCCAGGGGGATCACGCAGTATTTT.

V and J are TRBV7-2 and TRBJ2-3; 10 bases are shared with TRBD2. The germline V gene has CDR1 SGHTA and CDR2 FQGNSA. The CDR3 runs to 15 residues. Trimming took 5 bases from V and 6 from J; bases not matched to a gene: 8. CDR3 region: CASSPERGGRDTQYF. The DNA of the CDR3 is TGTGCCAGCAGCCCTGAGCGGGGGGGCAGGGATACGCAGTATTTT.

This clone was found a few times. The chain carries TRBV3-1 (or the pseudogene TRBV3-2) and TRBJ1-1; TRBD1 might be the D (5 bases). CDR1 is LGHDT, CDR2 YNNKEL, per germline (reference sequence). The CDR3 extends over 13 amino acids. The ends were cut back, 4 bases at V and 5 bases at J, with 11 bases in the middle. The CDR3 DNA reads TGTGCCAGCAGCCTCTCAGGGTGGACTGAAGCTTTCTTT. It specifies CASSLSGWTEAFF.

This sequence joins TRBV13 and TRBJ2-1, with D perhaps TRBD2 (6 bases). This CDR3 comprises 15 residues. The V gene's germline CDR1 is PRHDT and CDR2 FYEKMQ (reference sequence). The germline V and J ends were trimmed by 5 bases and 6 bases, with 17 bases remaining between them. The DNA for the CDR3 is TGTGCCAGCAGCCCAAGCGGGTCCCGTCGCAATGAGCAGTTCTTC. Its translation: CASSPSGSRRNEQFF.

The rearrangement links TRBV7-9 to TRBJ2-1; 8 bases line up with TRBD2. The CDR3 length is 14 residues. V was clipped by 3 bases and J by 2 bases; unmatched bases: 0. Germline CDR1 and CDR2: SEHNR and FQNEAQ (reference sequence). CDR3 DNA sequence: TGTGCCAGCAGCTTTAGCGGGGCCTACAATGAGCAGTTCTTC. This encodes CASSFSGAYNEQFF.

This chain uses TRBV5-1 with TRBJ1-1, with TRBD1 as a possible D gene (6 bases). Germline lookup yields CDR1 SGHRS and CDR2 YFSETQ. V lost 1 base, J lost 11 bases, and 15 bases lay in between. The CDR3 sequence is 13 residues long. The CDR3 sequence is CASSLQEGVAAFF. CDR3 DNA sequence: TGCGCCAGCAGCTTGCAAGAGGGGGTAGCGGCTTTCTTT. The full variable domain, completed using reference TRBV5-1 and TRBJ1-1, is KAGVTQTPRYLIKTRGQQVTLSCSPISGHRSVSWYQQTPGQGLQFLFEYFSETQRNKGNFPGRFSGRQFSNSRSEMNVSTLELGDSALYLCASSLQEGVAAFFGQGTRLTVV.

The chain has TRBV27 and TRBJ1-1; 7 bases match TRBD1. This CDR3 is 15 amino acids long. Germline V CDR1 and CDR2: MNHEY, SMNVEV (reference sequence). Germline trimming cut 5 bases from V and 1 base from J; bases unmatched to any gene: 7. CDR3 bases: TGTGCCAGCAGTCCTCGGACAGGAAAGAACACTGAAGCTTTCTTT. Its translation: CASSPRTGKNTEAFF.

V is TRBV2 and J is TRBJ2-2, with 12 positions matching TRBD2. After removal of 6 bases from V and 5 bases from J, the junction contained 4 bases not matched to a gene. The V gene's germline CDR1 is SNHLY and CDR2 FYNNEI. The CDR3 is made up of 15 amino acids. CDR3 region: CASRRLAGETGELFF. In DNA, the CDR3 is TGTGCCAGCAGGAGACTAGCGGGGGAGACCGGGGAGCTGTTTTTT.

The rearrangement links TRBV6-5 to TRBJ1-2; 9 bases line up with TRBD1. V dropped 7 bases and J dropped 4; count of bases not matched to a gene: 10. Germline V lookup: CDR1 MNHEY, CDR2 SVGAGI. The CDR3 is 15 residues long. The CDR3 DNA reads as TGTGCCAGCAATCGGGGACAGGGTAGAATCTATGGCTACACCTTC. Its protein is CASNRGQGRIYGYTF.

This clone has a single count. The chain recombines TRBV11-2 with TRBJ2-7; D gene unclear. V was cut by 0 bases and J by 4 bases, with 10 bases left in between. The CDR3 loop spans 14 amino acids. Germline CDR1 is SGHAT and CDR2 is FQNNGV. The CDR3 spells CASSLERAFYEQYF. Written as DNA, the CDR3 is TGTGCCAGCAGCTTAGAGCGTGCCTTTTACGAGCAGTACTTC.

Concerning this clone: The junction and the germline gene differ at one end; a read error may be behind it. J is TRBJ2-5 and V is TRBV2; D is possibly TRBD1 (5 bases). CDR3 size: 14 residues. Germline CDR1 and CDR2: SNHLY and FYNNEI. CDR3: CASSEARQLETQYF. The CDR3 nucleotides read TGTGCCAGCAGCGAAGCCAGACAGTTGGAGACCCAGTACTTC. The full variable domain, rest sourced from reference TRBV2 and TRBJ2-5, is EPEVTQTPSHQVTQMGQEVILRCVPISNHLYFYWYRQILGQKVEFLVSFYNNEISEKSEIFDDQFSVERPDGSNFTLKIRSTKLEDSAMYFCASSEARQLETQYFGPGTRLLVL.

This clone came up a few times. The rearrangement joins TRBV4-1 to TRBJ1-4; D remains ambiguous. The germline CDR1 and CDR2 sequences are MGHRA and YSYEKL. The V gene lost 1 base and the J gene lost 0 bases, with 9 bases spanning the gap. The CDR3 length is 16 residues. The CDR3, as DNA: TGCGCCAGCAGCCAAGTCCAGATTGCAACTAATGAAAAACTGTTTTTT. It yields the protein CASSQVQIATNEKLFF.

This chain links TRBV5-5 with TRBJ2-7; 8 bases map to TRBD1. Germline values: CDR1 SGHKS, CDR2 YYEKEE (reference sequence). The CDR3 has 14 amino acids. V gave up 0 bases and J gave up 4 bases; unmatched junction bases: 3. DNA for the CDR3: TGTGCCAGCAGCTTGGGCGGACAGGGTTACGAGCAGTACTTC. Translated, it gives CASSLGGQGYEQYF.

There are a few counts of this clone. This chain connects TRBV4-3 to TRBJ1-1; D call uncertain. The V gene's germline CDR1 is LGHNA and CDR2 YSLEER. V gave up 0 bases and J gave up 4 bases, with 12 bases separating them. This CDR3 is built from 15 residues. The DNA of the CDR3 is TGCGCCAGCAGCCAAGATATGAGTACTCTCACTGAAGCTTTCTTT. Translation: CASSQDMSTLTEAFF.

The chain uses TRBV18 and TRBJ1-4; 7 nucleotides align to TRBD1. V shed 3 bases and J 7 bases; nucleotides not matched to a gene: 8. The CDR3 is 15 residues long. Germline CDR1 is KGHSH and CDR2 is LQKENI. CDR3 nucleotides: TGTGCCAGCTCACCCGACGACAGGGCAGTTGAAAAACTGTTTTTT. Protein product: CASSPDDRAVEKLFF.

The rearrangement uses TRBV5-1 and TRBJ2-2; maybe TRBD2 (6 bases). Germline V CDR1 and CDR2: SGHRS, YFSETQ. The V and J ends lost 4 bases and 7 bases respectively, with 20 bases between them. The CDR3 extends over 16 amino acids. Here the CDR3 reads CASSMGTSVWIGELFF. For the CDR3, the DNA is TGCGCCAGCAGCATGGGGACTTCGGTTTGGATCGGGGAGCTGTTTTTT.

This chain connects TRBV5-1 to TRBJ2-7, with D possibly TRBD1 on 6 matching bases. Germline V gene lookup returns CDR1 SGHRS and CDR2 YFSETQ. The CDR3 is made up of 16 amino acids. V was clipped by 4 bases and J by 1 base, with 18 bases between them. CDR3 nucleotides: TGCGCCAGCAGCCCAGGCCCCTCAGGGGCGTCCTACGAGCAGTACTTC. The encoded protein is CASSPGPSGASYEQYF. Full variable domain (rest looked up from reference TRBV5-1 and TRBJ2-7): KAGVTQTPRYLIKTRGQQVTLSCSPISGHRSVSWYQQTPGQGLQFLFEYFSETQRNKGNFPGRFSGRQFSNSRSEMNVSTLELGDSALYLCASSPGPSGASYEQYFGPGTRLTVT.

V usage is TRBV5-6 and J usage is TRBJ2-3; D unresolved. V was trimmed by 4 bases and J by 1 base, leaving 13 bases between them. The length of the CDR3 is 15 residues. Looked up from germline, CDR1 is SGHDT and CDR2 is YYEEEE. The DNA for the CDR3 is TGTGCCAGCAGCCTCTACACTACCGGCACAGATACGCAGTATTTT. This sequence encodes CASSLYTTGTDTQYF.

This chain's CDR3 is CASLLTGTVSYEQYF. The CDR3 DNA reads TGTGCCAGTCTTCTAACCGGGACAGTCTCCTACGAGCAGTACTTC. The J gene is TRBJ2-7, the V gene TRBV2, with TRBD1 matching over 7 bases. The CDR3 covers 15 residues. From germline, CDR1 is SNHLY and CDR2 FYNNEI. Trimming removed 9 bases from V and 0 bases from J; junction bases left unmatched: 11.

The chain links TRBV4-2 to TRBJ1-2; 8 bases align to TRBD1. Germline assignment: CDR1 LGHNA and CDR2 YNFKEQ. V trimming: 3 bases; J trimming: 8 bases; junction bases outside the gene matches: 8. The CDR3 runs 14 residues. The CDR3 DNA reads as TGTGCCAGCAGCCAGCCGGACAGGGTTGACGGCTACACCTTC. Its protein product is CASSQPDRVDGYTF.

This rearrangement joins TRBV6-5 to TRBJ2-7; the D gene is possibly TRBD2 (5 bases). Per the germline V gene, CDR1 is MNHEY and CDR2 is SVGAGI. The CDR3 is 14 residues long. The ends were cut back, 5 bases at V and 4 bases at J, with 15 bases in the middle. CDR3: CASSPDFSLYEQYF. CDR3 nucleotide sequence: TGTGCCAGCAGTCCGGACTTTAGTCTTTACGAGCAGTACTTC.

CDR3 DNA sequence: TGCGCCAGCAGCGAGGGACACCTCAATCAGCCCCAGCATTTT. This codes for CASSEGHLNQPQHF. This chain links TRBV5-1 with TRBJ1-5; perhaps TRBD1 as D (6 bases). This CDR3 has 14 residues. With 4 bases removed from V and 3 bases from J, the gap between germline ends came to 11 bases. Germline CDR1 reads SGHRS; CDR2 reads YFSETQ. Complete variable domain (other parts from reference TRBV5-1 and TRBJ1-5): KAGVTQTPRYLIKTRGQQVTLSCSPISGHRSVSWYQQTPGQGLQFLFEYFSETQRNKGNFPGRFSGRQFSNSRSEMNVSTLELGDSALYLCASSEGHLNQPQHFGDGTRLSIL.

The V and J genes are TRBV13 and TRBJ1-2, with 9 bases identical to TRBD1. Germline CDR1 reads PRHDT; CDR2 reads FYEKMQ (reference sequence). The V gene end was trimmed by 0 bases and the J gene end by 7 bases; junction bases not matched to a gene: 3. The CDR3 runs to 14 residues. CDR3 nucleotides: TGTGCCAGCAGCTTAGGACAGGGGGCGGGTGGCTACACCTTC. It encodes CASSLGQGAGGYTF.

This chain links TRBV5-6 with TRBJ1-2; D remains ambiguous. Looked up from germline, CDR1 is SGHDT and CDR2 is YYEEEE. Trimming took 1 base from V and 3 from J, leaving 7 bases between them. This CDR3 contains 13 residues. CDR3 region: CASSLFPDYGYTF. DNA of the CDR3: TGTGCCAGCAGCTTGTTCCCTGACTATGGCTACACCTTC.

The chain recombines TRBV25-1 with TRBJ1-3; TRBD1 might be the D (6 bases). V dropped 3 bases and J dropped 5 bases, with 14 bases sitting between them. CDR3 length: 15 amino acids. Germline CDR1 and CDR2: MGHDK and SYGVNS. DNA for the CDR3: TGTGCCAGCAGTGACCCCGGGACAACACGAAACACCATATATTTT. It translates to CASSDPGTTRNTIYF.

This clone was detected only a few times. The chain links TRBV7-2 to TRBJ2-6; D remains unclear. V dropped 2 bases and J dropped 0 bases, with 11 bases sitting between them. CDR1 and CDR2 (germline): SGHTA, FQGNSA. There are 17 residues in the CDR3. Here the CDR3 reads CASSLIGRSSGANVLTF. The CDR3 region has the DNA TGTGCCAGCAGCTTAATAGGCCGGAGCTCTGGGGCCAACGTCCTGACTTTC.